This T cell receptor beta chain was recovered during a study of cytomegalovirus exposure and HLA in healthy donors. Study as a whole: One earlier analysis, a look at 200 million or so T cells, found some 100 million unique TCR beta sequences. General observations from the study: Presence/absence analysis assumed near-uniform sequencing depth across donors. Among TCR beta chains, those listed as cytomegalovirus-associated numbered fewer than 200. With later analysis, a missense DCLRE1C variant became linked to TCR beta V- and J-gene trimming.

The PCR had 60 Vbeta and 13 Jbeta primers. Repertoires were generated with immunoSEQ multiplex PCR, while TCRdb's copy carries only in-frame clones and drops some. The sample consists of fewer than 200,000 clones, around 74% of them appearing once. Comment on this clone: What it recognizes is unknown.

Germline V CDR1 and CDR2: SGHRS, YFSETQ. This CDR3 has 14 residues. Trimming took off 0 bases at V and 2 bases at J, with 9 bases between the two ends. This sequence joins TRBV5-1 and TRBJ2-7; tentative D call: TRBD1 (6 bases). Material for sequencing was PBMCs. The sequence came from a female donor in good health and CMV-seronegative. The CDR3 spells CASSLDRETYEQYF. The CDR3 DNA is TGCGCCAGCAGCTTGGACAGGGAAACCTACGAGCAGTACTTC.